This T cell receptor (beta chain) was sequenced during a study of blood T cell repertoires in COVID-19. Study summary: Sources were T cells, B-cell-depleted T cells, or PBMCs; the material itself was cDNA or gDNA.

Germline V gives CDR1 PRHDT, CDR2 FYEKMQ (reference sequence). Germline trimming cut 5 bases from V and 2 bases from J; bases unmatched to any gene: 7. This CDR3 is 15 amino acids long. Here immunoSEQ multiplex PCR was the method, and the copy in TCRdb shows in-frame clones only, minus some. The repertoire holds about 140,000 clones, 84% seen once, with 8.9% in the top ten. The clonotype was recovered from a man aged 30 to 45 with COVID-19, enrolled during active disease. Source material: peripheral blood. The gene calls are TRBV13 and TRBJ2-5, with 8 bases aligning to TRBD1. CDR3: CASSPRDRIQETQYF. Written as DNA, the CDR3 is TGTGCCAGCAGCCCCCGGGACAGGATACAAGAGACCCAGTACTTC.